This is a list of T cell receptor beta chains from one sample in a study of technical replicates of blood from a handful of donors. The protocol was immunoSEQ multiplex PCR, while the TCRdb copy is restricted to in-frame clones and leaves out a portion. The sample lists tens of thousands of clones, roughly 94% occurring once. The sequenced sample was T cells isolated from PBMCs. These receptors were taken from a human donor in good health. Each CDR3 is given with its conserved first and last residue. The D gene is left open where the match is weak. Not every row has a clone size; where given, it reads once, few, many or a size class.

>-|TRBJ1-4|TRBV11-2|-
TGTGCCAGCAGCTTAGACGGAAGGACAGCCTTAGGTGAAAAACTGTTTTTT
CASSLDGRTALGEKLFF
>-|TRBJ2-3|TRBV10-1|TRBD2
TGCGCCAGCAGTGAGGGGACTAGCGGGCCCGTTGATACGCAGTATTTT
CASSEGTSGPVDTQYF
>-|TRBJ2-2|TRBV28|TRBD1
TGTGCCAGCAGCCCGAATTGGGCCAGGACAGGGATCGGCTGGTTCGCCGGGGAGCTGTTTTTT
CASSPNWARTGIGWFAGELFF
>once|TRBJ1-1|TRBV19|-
TGTGCCAGTAGCCCTAACACTGAAGCTTTCTTT
CASSPNTEAFF
>once|TRBJ1-2|TRBV5-1|TRBD1
TGCGCCAGCAGCTTGGTTTCAGGGGGAAGAGGTAACTATGGCTACACCTTC
CASSLVSGGRGNYGYTF
>-|TRBJ2-1|TRBV5-1|TRBD2
TGCGCCAGCAGCTTGGCGGGAGGGCTGATTTTCGATGAGCAGTTCTTC
CASSLAGGLIFDEQFF
>-|TRBJ2-7|TRBV7-2|-
TGTGCCAGCAGCTTAACCGGGGGCTCCTACGAGCAGTACTTC
CASSLTGGSYEQYF
>few|TRBJ1-5|TRBV4-1|TRBD1
TGCGCCAGCAGCCATGAGTCCCAGGGGGGTCAGCCCCAGCATTTT
CASSHESQGGQPQHF
>-|TRBJ2-2|TRBV29-1|-
TGCAGCGTTCGCACAGGCTATAACACCGGGGAGCTGTTTTTT
CSVRTGYNTGELFF
>few|TRBJ2-1|TRBV29-1|TRBD2
TGCAGCGTTGGGATAGGGACTAGCCTCAATGAGCAGTTCTTC
CSVGIGTSLNEQFF
>once|TRBJ1-2|TRBV5-1|TRBD1
TGCGCCAGCAGCTTACACCGACAGGGGCACTATGGCTACACCTTC
CASSLHRQGHYGYTF
>-|TRBJ2-4|TRBV19|-
TGTGCCAGTAGCCAGATAACAGGGTTGGCCAAAAACATTCAGTACTTC
CASSQITGLAKNIQYF
>-|TRBJ2-3|TRBV9|TRBD2
TGTGCCAGCAGCGTGACTAGCGGGGCCCCAGATACGCAGTATTTT
CASSVTSGAPDTQYF
>-|TRBJ1-1|TRBV28|-
TGTGCCAGCAACTGGAGGGGCACTGAAGCTTTCTTT
CASNWRGTEAFF
>-|TRBJ2-3|TRBV2|-
TGTGCCAGCAGTGTAACCAGGGTGGTCACAGATACGCAGTATTTT
CASSVTRVVTDTQYF
>-|TRBJ1-1|TRBV28|-
TGTGCCAGCAGCTTCGCAGGGCCGAACACTGAAGCTTTCTTT
CASSFAGPNTEAFF
>few|TRBJ1-1|TRBV18|TRBD1
TGTGCCAGCTCACCGCCCGGACAGGGGGCTTATGAAGCTTTCTTT
CASSPPGQGAYEAFF
>-|TRBJ1-5|TRBV5-8|-
TGTGCCAGCAGCTTGCAGTCCAATCAGCCCCAGCATTTT
CASSLQSNQPQHF
>-|TRBJ1-2|TRBV7-9|TRBD1
TGTGCCAGCAGCCCGAAAGGGACAGGGGGTGTGCAAGGCTACACCTTC
CASSPKGTGGVQGYTF
>-|TRBJ2-5|TRBV14|-
TGTGCCAGCAGCCAAGAAAGGGGCCTTACCTCGGAGACCCAGTACTTC
CASSQERGLTSETQYF
>-|TRBJ1-2|TRBV13|-
TGTGCCAGCAGCTTAACGGGGGTCTATGGCTACACCTTC
CASSLTGVYGYTF
>-|TRBJ1-2|TRBV5-4|-
TGTGCCAGCAGCTCGGGTTCGGGGGGTCCTAACTATGGCTACACCTTC
CASSSGSGGPNYGYTF
>-|TRBJ1-4|TRBV7-9|TRBD1
TGTGCCAGCAGCATAAGACAGGGAGGAGAACTGTTTTTT
CASSIRQGGELFF
>-|TRBJ2-5|TRBV7-8|-
TGTGCCAGCAGCCCCGCGTCGGAGACCCAGTACTTC
CASSPASETQYF
>-|TRBJ1-1|TRBV11-3|-
TGTGCCAGCAGCCCCTCAGGTAGGACTGAAGCTTTCTTT
CASSPSGRTEAFF
>-|TRBJ2-5|TRBV9|TRBD1
TGTGCCAGCAGCGGTTGGACAGGCTCGGAGACCCAGTACTTC
CASSGWTGSETQYF
>-|TRBJ2-2|TRBV7-6|-
TGTGCCAGCAGCTCGGTTACTCCCGGGGAGCTGTTTTTT
CASSSVTPGELFF
>-|TRBJ1-1|TRBV27|-
TGTGCCAGCAGTTTGCTGGGGGGAAACACTGAAGCTTTCTTT
CASSLLGGNTEAFF
>-|TRBJ2-3|TRBV19|TRBD2
TGTGCCAGTAGTTCGGGACTAGCGATAGATACGCAGTATTTT
CASSSGLAIDTQYF
>-|TRBJ1-1|TRBV2|-
TGTGCCAGCAGTGAATTGGGGCTGAGCACTGAAGCTTTCTTT
CASSELGLSTEAFF